This T cell receptor (beta chain) comes out of a study of vaccination effects on CD4 cells after COVID-19. With the ViraFEST assay, the study expanded antigen-specific CD4+ T cells using viral peptide pools, then sequenced them. The culture ran for 10 to 11 days, and then CD4+ T cells were isolated. Nucleocapsid antibody tests were negative, and the vaccine recipients had no prior SARS-CoV-2 infection. On both days 3 and 7, half of the culture medium was replaced with IL-2 medium. For this clone: Its antigen is not identified.

This table comes from immunoSEQ multiplex PCR, and its TCRdb copy is limited to in-frame clones, with some not included. This sample has 70,000 or so clones; around 79% occur once, and the top ten carry about 3.2%. CDR1 LNHDA and CDR2 SQIVND come from the germline V gene (reference sequence). This CDR3 is 15 amino acids long. The V gene end was trimmed by 6 bases and the J gene end by 4 bases; junction bases not matched to a gene: 10. General observations from the study: Recruitment yielded few convalescent patients, and the study had no early post-infection timepoints.

This TCR was sampled from a human donor who received a COVID-19 vaccine. The chain recombines TRBV19 with TRBJ2-3; 7 bases match TRBD1. Material: CD4+ T cells from PBMCs cultured with HCoV-NL63 spike peptides, obtained before COVID-19 vaccination. In DNA form, the CDR3 reads TGTGCCAGTAGCCCGACAGGGATTGTGCCAGATACGCAGTATTTT. Residues: CASSPTGIVPDTQYF.